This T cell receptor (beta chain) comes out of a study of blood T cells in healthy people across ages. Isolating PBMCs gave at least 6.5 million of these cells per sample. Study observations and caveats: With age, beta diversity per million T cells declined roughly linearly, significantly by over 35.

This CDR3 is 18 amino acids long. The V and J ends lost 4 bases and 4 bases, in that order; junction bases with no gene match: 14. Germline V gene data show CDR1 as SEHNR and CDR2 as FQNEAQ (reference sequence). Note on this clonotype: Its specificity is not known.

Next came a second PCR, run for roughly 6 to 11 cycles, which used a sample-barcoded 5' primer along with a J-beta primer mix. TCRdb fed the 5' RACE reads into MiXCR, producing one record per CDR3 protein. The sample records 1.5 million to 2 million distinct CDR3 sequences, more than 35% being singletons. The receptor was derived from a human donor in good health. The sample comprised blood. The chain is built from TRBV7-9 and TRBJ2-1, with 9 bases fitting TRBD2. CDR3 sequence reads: CASSSSIGTSLPYNEQFF. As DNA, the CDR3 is TGTGCCAGCAGCTCAAGTATTGGGACTAGCCTTCCTTACAATGAGCAGTTCTTC.